The 8 T cell receptor beta chains below were found in one sample sequenced in a study of memory CD8 T cells in hepatitis C reinfection listed by TCRdb under 2017. The library was built by means of the immunoSEQ multiplex PCR assay. TCRdb carries this immuneACCESS record with in-frame sequences only. Its versions omit some clonotypes, under half of them owing to an unresolved V gene in the studies checked, with the rest unexplained. For this sample there are tens of thousands of clones; roughly 89% appear just once. Around 1% of the sample comes from the top ten. The sample's time point label is to be understood as: pre-reinfection, 55 to 20 weeks before reinfection detection. TCR sequencing was performed on the sorted cells directly ex vivo, without any in vitro expansion beforehand. The sample comprised naive CD8+ T cells sorted from blood. Taken with the paper, the label for cell subset or site translates to: total naive CD8+CD45RO- T cells. All receptors come from a man younger than 35 with hepatitis C virus infection.

The V and J genes are TRBV7-9 and TRBJ1-1, with a tentative D call TRBD1 (6 bases). V was clipped by 4 bases and J by 8 bases, with 11 bases between them. The CDR3 is 12 residues long. Germline V CDR1 and CDR2: SEHNR, FQNEAQ (reference sequence). As DNA, the CDR3 is TGTGCCAGCAGCTCGGACAGAAACGAAGCTTTCTTT. It specifies CASSSDRNEAFF. The variable domain in full, completed from reference TRBV7-9 and TRBJ1-1, reads DTGVSQNPRHKITKRGQNVTFRCDPISEHNRLYWYRQTLGQGPEFLTYFQNEAQLEKSRLLSDRFSAERPKGSFSTLEIQRTEQGDSAMYLCASSSDRNEAFFGQGTRLTVV.

V and J are TRBV4-3 and TRBJ2-3; D is uncertain. The germline V gene has CDR1 LGHNA and CDR2 YSLEER. Trimming removed 0 bases at V and 5 bases at J, with 9 bases between. CDR3 length: 14 residues. The DNA of the CDR3 is TGCGCCAGCAGCCAAGATCCCCTTAGAGATACGCAGTATTTT. This encodes CASSQDPLRDTQYF.

V is TRBV5-1 and J is TRBJ1-1; 9 nucleotides agree with TRBD1. With V trimmed by 4 bases and J by 1 base, 8 bases remained unmatched. The germline V gene encodes CDR1 SGHRS and CDR2 YFSETQ. The CDR3 length is 16 residues. CDR3 in DNA: TGCGCCAGCAGCCTAACCACAGGGGGCTCGAACACTGAAGCTTTCTTT. It translates to CASSLTTGGSNTEAFF.

The chain uses TRBV7-9 and TRBJ2-5; 7 nucleotides agree with TRBD1. There are 14 residues in the CDR3. V gave up 6 bases and J gave up 2 bases; unmatched junction bases: 6. CDR1 is SEHNR, CDR2 FQNEAQ, per germline (reference sequence). As DNA, the CDR3 is TGTGCCAGCAGTTTACAGGGGCTACAAGAGACCCAGTACTTC. It is translated as CASSLQGLQETQYF.

The V and J genes are TRBV27 and TRBJ2-7; 10 positions match TRBD1. The CDR3 extends over 17 amino acids. Germline V gives CDR1 MNHEY, CDR2 SMNVEV (reference sequence). Unmatched junction bases numbered 7, after V lost 1 base and J lost 1 base. CDR3: CASSLFGPGQGSYEQYF. CDR3 nucleotide sequence: TGTGCCAGCAGTTTATTTGGTCCGGGACAGGGGTCCTACGAGCAGTACTTC.

The chain couples TRBV6-6 to TRBJ2-2; 8 bases fit TRBD1. The CDR3 spans 15 residues. CDR1 MNHNY and CDR2 SVGAGI come from the germline V gene (reference sequence). Trimming at V came to 0 bases and at J to 6 bases, leaving 3 bases not matched to a gene. CDR3 loop: CASSYSTGAAGELFF. Written as DNA, the CDR3 is TGTGCCAGCAGTTACTCGACAGGGGCGGCCGGGGAGCTGTTTTTT.

This clone was seen a single time. The chain carries TRBV6-4 and TRBJ1-5; no definite D call. V lost 4 bases to trimming and J lost 7 bases, with 14 bases between them. The germline CDR1 and CDR2 sequences are MRHNA and SNTAGT. The CDR3 totals 14 residues. The DNA for the CDR3 is TGTGCCAGCAGTGTCAACAGTAATGTCCAGCCCCAGCATTTT. It specifies CASSVNSNVQPQHF.

The rearrangement uses TRBV29-1 and TRBJ1-1; 7 positions agree with TRBD1. V lost 6 bases and J lost 0; bases outside the gene matches: 4. This CDR3 region has 13 residues. Per germline, CDR1 SQVTM and CDR2 ANQGSEA. The CDR3 nucleotides are TGCAGCGTGCAGGGGGGCATGAACACTGAAGCTTTCTTT. Encoded protein: CSVQGGMNTEAFF.